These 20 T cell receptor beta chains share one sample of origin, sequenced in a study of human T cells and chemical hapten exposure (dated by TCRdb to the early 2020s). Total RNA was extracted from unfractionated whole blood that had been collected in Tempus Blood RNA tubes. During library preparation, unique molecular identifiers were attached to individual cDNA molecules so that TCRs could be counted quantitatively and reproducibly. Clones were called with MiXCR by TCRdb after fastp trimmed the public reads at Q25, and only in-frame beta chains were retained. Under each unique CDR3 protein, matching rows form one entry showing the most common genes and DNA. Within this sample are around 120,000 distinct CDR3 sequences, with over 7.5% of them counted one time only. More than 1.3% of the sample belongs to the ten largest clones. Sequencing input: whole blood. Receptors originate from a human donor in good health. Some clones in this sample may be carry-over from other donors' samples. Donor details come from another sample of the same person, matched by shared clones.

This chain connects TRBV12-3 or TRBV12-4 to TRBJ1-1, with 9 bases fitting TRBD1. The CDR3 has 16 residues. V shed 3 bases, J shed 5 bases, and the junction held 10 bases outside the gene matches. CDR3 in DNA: TGTGCCAGCAGTTTGAGTCCCGGGACAGGGATTACTGAAGCTTTCTTT. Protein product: CASSLSPGTGITEAFF.

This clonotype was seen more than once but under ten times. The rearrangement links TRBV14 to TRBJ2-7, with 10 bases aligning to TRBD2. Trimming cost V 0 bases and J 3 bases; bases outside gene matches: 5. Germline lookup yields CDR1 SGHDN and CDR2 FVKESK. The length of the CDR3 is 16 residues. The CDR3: CASSQDFLAGVYEQYF. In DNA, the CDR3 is TGTGCCAGCAGCCAAGATTTCCTAGCGGGAGTCTACGAGCAGTACTTC.

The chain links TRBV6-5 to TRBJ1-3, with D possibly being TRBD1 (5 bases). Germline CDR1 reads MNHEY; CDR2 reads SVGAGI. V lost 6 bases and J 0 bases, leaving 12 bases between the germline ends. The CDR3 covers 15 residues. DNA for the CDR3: TGTGCCAGCAGCTCGGCCGGGGGCTCTGGAAACACCATATATTTT. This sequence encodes CASSSAGGSGNTIYF.

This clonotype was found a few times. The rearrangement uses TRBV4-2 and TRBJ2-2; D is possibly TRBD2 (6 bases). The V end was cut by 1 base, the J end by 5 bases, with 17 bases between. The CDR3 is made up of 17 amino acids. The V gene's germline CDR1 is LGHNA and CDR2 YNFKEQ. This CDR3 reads CASSQGGGVKETGELFF. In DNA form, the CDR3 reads TGTGCCAGCAGCCAAGGAGGAGGGGTAAAGGAAACCGGGGAGCTGTTTTTT.

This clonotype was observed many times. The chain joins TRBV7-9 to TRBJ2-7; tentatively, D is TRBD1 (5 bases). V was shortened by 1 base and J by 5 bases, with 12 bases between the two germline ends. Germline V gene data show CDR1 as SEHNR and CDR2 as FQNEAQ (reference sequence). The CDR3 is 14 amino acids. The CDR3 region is CASSLVGVNHEQYF. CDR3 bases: TGTGCCAGCAGCTTAGTAGGGGTTAATCACGAGCAGTACTTC. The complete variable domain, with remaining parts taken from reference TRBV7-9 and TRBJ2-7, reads DTGVSQNPRHKITKRGQNVTFRCDPISEHNRLYWYRQTLGQGPEFLTYFQNEAQLEKSRLLSDRFSAERPKGSFSTLEIQRTEQGDSAMYLCASSLVGVNHEQYFGPGTRLTVT.

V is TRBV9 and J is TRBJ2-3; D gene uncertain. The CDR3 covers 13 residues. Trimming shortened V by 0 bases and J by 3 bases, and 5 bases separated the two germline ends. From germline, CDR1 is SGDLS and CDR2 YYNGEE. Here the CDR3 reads CASSVAATDTQYF. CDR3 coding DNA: TGTGCCAGCAGCGTAGCCGCGACAGATACGCAGTATTTT.

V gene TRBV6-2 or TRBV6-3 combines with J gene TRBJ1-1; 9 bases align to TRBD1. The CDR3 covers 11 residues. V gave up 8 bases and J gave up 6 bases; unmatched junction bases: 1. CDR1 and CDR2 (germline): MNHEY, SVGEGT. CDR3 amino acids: CASGQGSEAFF. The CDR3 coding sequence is TGTGCCAGCGGACAGGGGTCTGAAGCTTTCTTT.

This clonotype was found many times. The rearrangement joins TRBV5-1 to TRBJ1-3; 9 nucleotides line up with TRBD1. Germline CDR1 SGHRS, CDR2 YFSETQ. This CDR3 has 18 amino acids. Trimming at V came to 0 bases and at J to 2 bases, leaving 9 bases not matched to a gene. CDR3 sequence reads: CASSLGLGQGPAGNTIYF. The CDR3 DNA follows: TGCGCCAGCAGCTTGGGGCTGGGACAGGGACCTGCTGGAAACACCATATATTTT.

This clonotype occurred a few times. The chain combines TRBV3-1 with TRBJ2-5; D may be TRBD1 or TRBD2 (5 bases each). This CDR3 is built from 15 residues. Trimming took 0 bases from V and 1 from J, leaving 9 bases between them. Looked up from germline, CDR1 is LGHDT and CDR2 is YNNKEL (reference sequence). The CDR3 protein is CASSQEGPAQETQYF. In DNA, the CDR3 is TGTGCCAGCAGCCAAGAGGGACCAGCCCAAGAGACCCAGTACTTC.

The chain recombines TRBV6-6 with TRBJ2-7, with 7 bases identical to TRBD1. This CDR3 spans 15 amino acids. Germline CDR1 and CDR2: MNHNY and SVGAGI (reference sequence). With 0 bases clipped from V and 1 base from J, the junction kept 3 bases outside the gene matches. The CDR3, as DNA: TGTGCCAGCAGTTACTCGATCAGGGGGTCCTACGAGCAGTACTTC. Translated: CASSYSIRGSYEQYF.

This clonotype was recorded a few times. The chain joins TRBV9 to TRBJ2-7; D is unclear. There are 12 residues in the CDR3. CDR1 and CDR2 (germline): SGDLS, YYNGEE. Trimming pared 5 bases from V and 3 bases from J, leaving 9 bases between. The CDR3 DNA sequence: TGTGCCAGCAGTGACGGACGCTACGAGCAGTACTTC. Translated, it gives CASSDGRYEQYF.

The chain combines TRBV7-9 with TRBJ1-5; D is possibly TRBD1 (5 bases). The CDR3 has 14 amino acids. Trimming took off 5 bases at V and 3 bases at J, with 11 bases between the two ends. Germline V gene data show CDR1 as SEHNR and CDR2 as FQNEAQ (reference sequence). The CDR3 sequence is CASSPDRLNQPQHF. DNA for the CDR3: TGTGCCAGCAGCCCCGACAGACTCAATCAGCCCCAGCATTTT. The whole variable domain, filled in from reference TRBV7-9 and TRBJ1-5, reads DTGVSQNPRHKITKRGQNVTFRCDPISEHNRLYWYRQTLGQGPEFLTYFQNEAQLEKSRLLSDRFSAERPKGSFSTLEIQRTEQGDSAMYLCASSPDRLNQPQHFGDGTRLSIL.

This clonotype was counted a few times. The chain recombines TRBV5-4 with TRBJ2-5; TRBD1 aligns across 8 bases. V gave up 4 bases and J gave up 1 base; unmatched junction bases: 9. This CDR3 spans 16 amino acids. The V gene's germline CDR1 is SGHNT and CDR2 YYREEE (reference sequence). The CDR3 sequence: CASSGQGLPLQETQYF. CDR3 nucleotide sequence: TGTGCCAGCAGCGGACAGGGACTCCCCCTCCAAGAGACCCAGTACTTC. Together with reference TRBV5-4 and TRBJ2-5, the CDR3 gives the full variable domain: ETGVTQSPTHLIKTRGQQVTLRCSSQSGHNTVSWYQQALGQGPQFIFQYYREEENGRGNFPPRFSGLQFPNYSSELNVNALELDDSALYLCASSGQGLPLQETQYFGPGTRLLVL.

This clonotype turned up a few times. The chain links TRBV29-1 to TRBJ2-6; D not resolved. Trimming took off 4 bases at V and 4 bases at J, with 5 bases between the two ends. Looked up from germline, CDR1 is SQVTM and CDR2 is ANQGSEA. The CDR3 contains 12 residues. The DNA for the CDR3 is TGCAGCGTTGCATCGGGGGCCAACGTCCTGACTTTC. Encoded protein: CSVASGANVLTF.

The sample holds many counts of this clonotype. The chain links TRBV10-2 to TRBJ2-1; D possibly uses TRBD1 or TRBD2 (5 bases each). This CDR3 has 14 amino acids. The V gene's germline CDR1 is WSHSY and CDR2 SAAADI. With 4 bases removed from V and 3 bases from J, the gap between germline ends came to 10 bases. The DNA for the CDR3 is TGCGCCAGCAGTGCCCGGGACCTCTACAATGAGCAGTTCTTC. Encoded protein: CASSARDLYNEQFF.

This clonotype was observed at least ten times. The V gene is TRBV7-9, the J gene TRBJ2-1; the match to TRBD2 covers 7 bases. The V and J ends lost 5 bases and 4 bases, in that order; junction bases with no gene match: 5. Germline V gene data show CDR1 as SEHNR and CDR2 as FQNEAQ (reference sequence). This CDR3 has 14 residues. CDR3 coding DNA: TGTGCCAGCAGCCCCGGGACTACTTACAATGAGCAGTTCTTC. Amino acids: CASSPGTTYNEQFF.

CDR3 loop: CASSFETGGGSTDTQYF. Here the CDR3 DNA reads TGTGCCAGCAGCTTCGAGACAGGGGGTGGAAGCACAGATACGCAGTATTTT. The chain joins TRBV5-8 to TRBJ2-3; 9 bases map to TRBD1. J lost 0 bases, V lost 2 bases, and 7 bases had no gene match. Germline V gene sequence: CDR1 SGHTS, CDR2 YDEGEE. The length of the CDR3 is 17 residues.

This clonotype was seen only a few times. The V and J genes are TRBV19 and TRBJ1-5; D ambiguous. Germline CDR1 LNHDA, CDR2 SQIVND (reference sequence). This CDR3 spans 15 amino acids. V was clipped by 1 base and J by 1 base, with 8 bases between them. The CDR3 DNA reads TGTGCCAGTAGTATAGGGCAGATCAGCAATCAGCCCCAGCATTTT. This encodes CASSIGQISNQPQHF.

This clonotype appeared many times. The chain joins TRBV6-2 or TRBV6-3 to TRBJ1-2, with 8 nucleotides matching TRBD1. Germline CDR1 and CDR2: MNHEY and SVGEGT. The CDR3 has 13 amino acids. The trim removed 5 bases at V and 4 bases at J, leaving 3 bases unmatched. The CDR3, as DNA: TGTGCCAGCAGTCCGGACAGGGTCTATGGCTACACCTTC. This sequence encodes CASSPDRVYGYTF.

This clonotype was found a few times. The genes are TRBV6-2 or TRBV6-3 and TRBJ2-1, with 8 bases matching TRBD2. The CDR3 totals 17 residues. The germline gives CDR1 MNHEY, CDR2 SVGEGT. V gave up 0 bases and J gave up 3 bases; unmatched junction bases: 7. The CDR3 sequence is CASSYSAVSGIYNEQFF. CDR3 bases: TGTGCCAGCAGTTACTCGGCGGTTAGCGGGATCTACAATGAGCAGTTCTTC.